The clone carrying this TCR beta chain was counted a few times. What it recognizes is unknown. This CDR3 contains 16 residues. Per the germline V gene, CDR1 is SGHRS and CDR2 is YFSETQ. V lost 0 bases, J lost 8 bases, and 13 bases stayed unmatched. A universal primer binding site was introduced by template switching. The final cDNA contained unique molecular identifiers. MiXCR, applied by TCRdb to the 5' RACE reads, yields one record per CDR3 protein. The sample lists about 690,000 distinct CDR3 sequences; around 6% were seen once. This entry belongs to a study of identical twins. The study's findings and limits: Fewer insertions characterized abundant cord blood beta clonotypes, whereas memory repertoires showed none.

The chain recombines TRBV5-1 with TRBJ1-2, with TRBD1 matching over 7 bases. What was sequenced was naive T cells sorted from blood. The TCR originated in a man aged 18 to 30 in good health. CDR3 amino acids: CASSLAGPQGPQGYTF. In nucleotides, the CDR3 is TGCGCCAGCAGCTTGGCGGGACCACAGGGGCCGCAGGGCTACACCTTC. The entire variable domain, with the rest obtained from reference TRBV5-1 and TRBJ1-2, is as follows: KAGVTQTPRYLIKTRGQQVTLSCSPISGHRSVSWYQQTPGQGLQFLFEYFSETQRNKGNFPGRFSGRQFSNSRSEMNVSTLELGDSALYLCASSLAGPQGPQGYTFGSGTRLTVV.